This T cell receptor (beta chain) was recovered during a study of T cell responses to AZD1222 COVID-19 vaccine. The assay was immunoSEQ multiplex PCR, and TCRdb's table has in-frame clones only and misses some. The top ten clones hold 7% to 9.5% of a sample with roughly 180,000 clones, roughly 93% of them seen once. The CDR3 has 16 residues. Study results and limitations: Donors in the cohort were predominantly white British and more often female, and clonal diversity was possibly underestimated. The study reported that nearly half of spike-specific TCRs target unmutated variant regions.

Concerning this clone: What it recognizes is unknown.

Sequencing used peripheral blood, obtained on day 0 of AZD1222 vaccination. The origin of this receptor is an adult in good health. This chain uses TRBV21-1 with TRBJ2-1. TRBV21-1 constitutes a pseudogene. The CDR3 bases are TGTGCCAGCAGCAAATCCGCCCATGGAAGTTACAATGAGCAGTTCTTC. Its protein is CASSKSAHGSYNEQFF.